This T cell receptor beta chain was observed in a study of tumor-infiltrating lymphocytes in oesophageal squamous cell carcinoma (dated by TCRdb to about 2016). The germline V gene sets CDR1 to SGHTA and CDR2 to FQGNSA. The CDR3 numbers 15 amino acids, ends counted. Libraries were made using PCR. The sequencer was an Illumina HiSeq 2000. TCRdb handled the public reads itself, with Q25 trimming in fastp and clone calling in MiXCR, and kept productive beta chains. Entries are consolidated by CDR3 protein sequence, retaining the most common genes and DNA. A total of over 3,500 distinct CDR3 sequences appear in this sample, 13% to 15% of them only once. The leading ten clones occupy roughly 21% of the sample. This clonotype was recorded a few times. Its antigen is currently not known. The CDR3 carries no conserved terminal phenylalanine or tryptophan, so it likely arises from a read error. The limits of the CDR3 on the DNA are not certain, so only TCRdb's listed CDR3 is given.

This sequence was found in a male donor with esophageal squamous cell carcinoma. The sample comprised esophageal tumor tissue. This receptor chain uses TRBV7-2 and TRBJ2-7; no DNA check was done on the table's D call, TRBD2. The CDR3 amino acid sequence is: CASSLGGGEGYTFGS.